The rows below give T cell receptor beta chains drawn from one sample of a study of T-cell memory formation after mild COVID-19. In TCRdb, the 5' RACE reads were re-called with MiXCR into one record per CDR3 protein. The profile shows under 300,000 distinct CDR3 sequences, 15% to 20% of them singletons. The sequenced sample consisted of PBMCs or a T cell subset sorted from them (not recorded which). The source is a man younger than 35 who had mild COVID-19 (a few samples of this study predate the infection). Cell type and time point are not known. Both conserved end residues are trimmed from each CDR3. A D gene is named only where the DNA matches it firmly.

10	TRBD2	TRBV20-1	TRBJ2-5	SASPSGETQY
11	NA	TRBV12-3/TRBV12-4	TRBJ2-1	ASSPDGRGEQF
10	NA	TRBV18	TRBJ2-7	ASSPYPGEQY
14	NA	TRBV12-3/TRBV12-4	TRBJ2-7	ASSFGITRRTYEQY
13	TRBD2	TRBV24-1	TRBJ2-3	ATSGTSGGTDTQY
12	NA	TRBV2	TRBJ1-6	ASSGGGRNSPLH
13	TRBD1	TRBV12-3/TRBV12-4	TRBJ1-1	ASSLIGGSNTEAF
12	NA	TRBV7-9	TRBJ2-4	ASSLAGTQNIQY
14	TRBD1	TRBV5-5	TRBJ1-5	ASSPDRANSNQPQH
14	NA	TRBV5-1	TRBJ2-3	ASRVRGQSSTDTQY
13	TRBD2	TRBV7-8	TRBJ2-3	ASSSGTSGGKTQY